A selection of T cell receptor beta chains follows, all from one sample in a study of T-cell memory formation after mild COVID-19. TCRdb independently ran MiXCR on the 5' RACE reads; one entry per CDR3 protein. The sample contains 550,000 to 650,000 distinct CDR3 sequences, approximately 15% of which appear only once. The specimen sequenced was PBMCs or a T cell subset sorted from them (not recorded which). The receptor source for this set is an adult woman who had mild COVID-19 (a few samples of this study predate the infection). Cell type and time point are not known. CDR3s include the opening cysteine and the closing phenylalanine or tryptophan. The D gene is left open where the match is weak. Clone size is stated in some rows and not others, as once, few, many or a class when expanded.

v_gene: TRBV6-1
len: 15
abundance: -
j_gene: TRBJ2-7
d_gene: TRBD1
CDR3nt: TGTGCCAGCAGTTCGTCCGGGACAGGGGGCGTCGAGCAGTACTTC
CDR3aa: CASSSSGTGGVEQYF

v_gene: TRBV7-9
len: 15
abundance: -
j_gene: TRBJ2-3
d_gene: TRBD2
CDR3nt: TGTGCCAGCAGCTCTAGCGGGAGGCCCACAGATACGCAGTATTTT
CDR3aa: CASSSSGRPTDTQYF

v_gene: TRBV7-9
len: 15
abundance: few
j_gene: TRBJ2-1
d_gene: -
CDR3nt: TGTGCCAGCAGCTCCCTGGAGCGGAACTACAATGAGCAGTTCTTC
CDR3aa: CASSSLERNYNEQFF

v_gene: TRBV7-2
len: 14
abundance: few
j_gene: TRBJ2-5
d_gene: -
CDR3nt: TGTGCCAGCAGCCTAGGACATATGGGAGAGACCCAGTACTTC
CDR3aa: CASSLGHMGETQYF

v_gene: TRBV12-5
len: 14
abundance: -
j_gene: TRBJ2-1
d_gene: -
CDR3nt: TGTGCTAGTGGTGAGGGGGTGGGGCACAATGAGCAGTTCTTC
CDR3aa: CASGEGVGHNEQFF

v_gene: TRBV5-8
len: 13
abundance: -
j_gene: TRBJ2-3
d_gene: -
CDR3nt: TGCGCCGGGTCTGGGGACAGCACAGATACGCAGTATTTT
CDR3aa: CAGSGDSTDTQYF

v_gene: TRBV5-6
len: 16
abundance: -
j_gene: TRBJ2-1
d_gene: TRBD1
CDR3nt: TGTGCCAGCAGCCTAAAGACAGGGGATAAGTACAATGAGCAGTTCTTC
CDR3aa: CASSLKTGDKYNEQFF

v_gene: TRBV3-1
len: 15
abundance: -
j_gene: TRBJ2-7
d_gene: -
CDR3nt: TGTGCCAGCAGCTTGGATTTGGACAAGGGCTACGAGCAGTACTTC
CDR3aa: CASSLDLDKGYEQYF

v_gene: TRBV10-3
len: 18
abundance: -
j_gene: TRBJ2-1
d_gene: TRBD2
CDR3nt: TGTGCCATCAGTGACAGTATGGGGACTAGCGGGGGGATCTATGAGCAGTTCTTC
CDR3aa: CAISDSMGTSGGIYEQFF

v_gene: TRBV20-1
len: 13
abundance: -
j_gene: TRBJ1-4
d_gene: -
CDR3nt: TGCAGTGCTCTGACCCCGGAGGGGGAAAAACTGTTTTTT
CDR3aa: CSALTPEGEKLFF

v_gene: TRBV20-1
len: 14
abundance: few
j_gene: TRBJ1-4
d_gene: -
CDR3nt: TGCAGTGCTAGTTTCGGGCAGCTTAATGAAAAACTGTTTTTT
CDR3aa: CSASFGQLNEKLFF

v_gene: TRBV2
len: 18
abundance: -
j_gene: TRBJ2-3
d_gene: TRBD2
CDR3nt: TGTGCCAGCAGTGAAGTTCTAGCGGGGAACACTAGCACAGATACGCAGTATTTT
CDR3aa: CASSEVLAGNTSTDTQYF

v_gene: TRBV11-2
len: 15
abundance: few
j_gene: TRBJ1-4
d_gene: -
CDR3nt: TGTGCCAGCAGCTCCACTCGGGGGGATAATGAAAAACTGTTTTTT
CDR3aa: CASSSTRGDNEKLFF

v_gene: TRBV4-3
len: 13
abundance: few
j_gene: TRBJ2-1
d_gene: -
CDR3nt: TGCGCCAGCAGCCAAGCCGGGGGCAATGAGCAGTTCTTC
CDR3aa: CASSQAGGNEQFF

v_gene: TRBV12-3/TRBV12-4
len: 11
abundance: few
j_gene: TRBJ1-1
d_gene: -
CDR3nt: TGTGCCAGCATAGGGGCAGTCGAAGCTTTCTTT
CDR3aa: CASIGAVEAFF

v_gene: TRBV2
len: 16
abundance: -
j_gene: TRBJ1-5
d_gene: -
CDR3nt: TGTGCCAGCAGTGAAGCGAGAGCTTATAGCAATCAGCCCCAGCATTTT
CDR3aa: CASSEARAYSNQPQHF

v_gene: TRBV4-2
len: 15
abundance: -
j_gene: TRBJ2-7
d_gene: TRBD2
CDR3nt: TGTGCCAGCAGCCATTCGACTAGCGGGGCCTACGAGCAGTACTTC
CDR3aa: CASSHSTSGAYEQYF

v_gene: TRBV12-3/TRBV12-4
len: 16
abundance: few
j_gene: TRBJ2-2
d_gene: TRBD2
CDR3nt: TGTGCCAGCAGTTTACGGACTAGCGGGATTGGCGGGGAGCTGTTTTTT
CDR3aa: CASSLRTSGIGGELFF

v_gene: TRBV12-5
len: 17
abundance: -
j_gene: TRBJ1-4
d_gene: -
CDR3nt: TGTGCTAGTGGGCCCGACACGCCTTGGGGAATTAATGAAAAACTGTTTTTT
CDR3aa: CASGPDTPWGINEKLFF

v_gene: TRBV20-1
len: 16
abundance: -
j_gene: TRBJ1-2
d_gene: -
CDR3nt: TGCAGTGCTAGACTAACCGCCGGGACGGGGTTCTATGGCTACACCTTC
CDR3aa: CSARLTAGTGFYGYTF

v_gene: TRBV6-4
len: 14
abundance: -
j_gene: TRBJ1-2
d_gene: -
CDR3nt: TGTGCCAGCAGTGGATCGACAGGCAACTATGGCTACACCTTC
CDR3aa: CASSGSTGNYGYTF

v_gene: TRBV12-3/TRBV12-4
len: 13
abundance: -
j_gene: TRBJ2-1
d_gene: -
CDR3nt: TGTGCCAGCAGTTTAGCTGGAAGCGATGAGCAGTTCTTC
CDR3aa: CASSLAGSDEQFF

v_gene: TRBV3-1
len: 15
abundance: -
j_gene: TRBJ2-7
d_gene: -
CDR3nt: TGTGCCAGCAGCCCCTCCTCCGGGACTTCCAGGGAGCAGTACTTC
CDR3aa: CASSPSSGTSREQYF

v_gene: TRBV7-9
len: 14
abundance: -
j_gene: TRBJ1-1
d_gene: TRBD1
CDR3nt: TGTGCCAGCAGTCATACGGACAGGGAGTGGGCGGCTTTCTTT
CDR3aa: CASSHTDREWAAFF

v_gene: TRBV20-1
len: 14
abundance: few
j_gene: TRBJ1-6
d_gene: TRBD1
CDR3nt: TGCAGTGCTAGAGTGGGACAGCATAATTCACCCCTCCACTTT
CDR3aa: CSARVGQHNSPLHF

v_gene: TRBV5-4
len: 16
abundance: -
j_gene: TRBJ1-2
d_gene: -
CDR3nt: TGTGCCAGCAGCTTGATTGGCGGAGTCCGTGCCTATGGCTACACCTTC
CDR3aa: CASSLIGGVRAYGYTF

v_gene: TRBV3-1
len: 17
abundance: few
j_gene: TRBJ2-7
d_gene: TRBD2
CDR3nt: TGTGCCAGCAGCCACACGATGACTAGCGGTCCCTCCTACGAGCAGTACTTC
CDR3aa: CASSHTMTSGPSYEQYF

v_gene: TRBV21-1
len: 18
abundance: -
j_gene: TRBJ2-6
d_gene: -
CDR3nt: TGTGCCAGCAGCACCAAAGGCCAGGGGGCCCCAGGGGCCAACGTCCTGACTTTC
CDR3aa: CASSTKGQGAPGANVLTF

v_gene: TRBV24-1
len: 15
abundance: few
j_gene: TRBJ2-3
d_gene: -
CDR3nt: TGTGCCACCAGTGATTTGATGGGGGGCACAGATACGCAGTATTTT
CDR3aa: CATSDLMGGTDTQYF

v_gene: TRBV25-1
len: 16
abundance: -
j_gene: TRBJ1-2
d_gene: -
CDR3nt: TGTGCCAGCAGTGAATCCGGGACAAGGAATAACTATGGCTACACCTTC
CDR3aa: CASSESGTRNNYGYTF

v_gene: TRBV11-3
len: 16
abundance: -
j_gene: TRBJ2-1
d_gene: TRBD2
CDR3nt: TGTGCCAGCAGCCTCTTCCTAGCGGATGCCTACAATGAGCAGTTCTTC
CDR3aa: CASSLFLADAYNEQFF

v_gene: TRBV20-1
len: 15
abundance: few
j_gene: TRBJ1-6
d_gene: -
CDR3nt: TGCAGTGCTAGAGAAGAACAGGGTGTACATTCACCCCTCCACTTT
CDR3aa: CSAREEQGVHSPLHF

v_gene: TRBV12-3/TRBV12-4
len: 13
abundance: few
j_gene: TRBJ1-2
d_gene: -
CDR3nt: TGTGCCAGCAGTCTCGGGCGGGGCCCTGGCTACACCTTC
CDR3aa: CASSLGRGPGYTF

v_gene: TRBV24-1
len: 15
abundance: -
j_gene: TRBJ1-1
d_gene: -
CDR3nt: TGTGCCACCAGTGATCTTCCCGGAGAGAACACTGAAGCTTTCTTT
CDR3aa: CATSDLPGENTEAFF

v_gene: TRBV9
len: 14
abundance: few
j_gene: TRBJ2-3
d_gene: -
CDR3nt: TGTGCCAGCAGCGTAGGACGGCATCCAGATACGCAGTATTTT
CDR3aa: CASSVGRHPDTQYF

v_gene: TRBV5-1
len: 14
abundance: many
j_gene: TRBJ2-2
d_gene: -
CDR3nt: TGCGCCAGCAGCCTGGCCGGGTCCACCGGGGAGCTGTTTTTT
CDR3aa: CASSLAGSTGELFF

v_gene: TRBV6-6
len: 17
abundance: few
j_gene: TRBJ2-4
d_gene: -
CDR3nt: TGTGCCAGCAGTCACCGGGACACCATTGGAGCCAAAAACATTCAGTACTTC
CDR3aa: CASSHRDTIGAKNIQYF

v_gene: TRBV12-3/TRBV12-4
len: 19
abundance: once
j_gene: TRBJ2-3
d_gene: TRBD2
CDR3nt: TGTGCCAGCACCCTCCAGCTACTAGCGGGAGGATCGTACACAGATACGCAGTATTTT
CDR3aa: CASTLQLLAGGSYTDTQYF

v_gene: TRBV24-1
len: 13
abundance: few
j_gene: TRBJ2-3
d_gene: TRBD1
CDR3nt: TGTGCCACCAACCCAGGGGGCTCGGATACGCAGTATTTT
CDR3aa: CATNPGGSDTQYF

v_gene: TRBV7-6
len: 15
abundance: few
j_gene: TRBJ2-3
d_gene: TRBD2
CDR3nt: TGTGCCAGCAGCTTTGGCGGGGGGGCCGTTGATACGCAGTATTTT
CDR3aa: CASSFGGGAVDTQYF

v_gene: TRBV12-3/TRBV12-4
len: 13
abundance: -
j_gene: TRBJ1-1
d_gene: -
CDR3nt: TGTGCCAGCACCTCCCCCCTGGGGACTGAAGCTTTCTTT
CDR3aa: CASTSPLGTEAFF

v_gene: TRBV24-1
len: 15
abundance: few
j_gene: TRBJ1-5
d_gene: -
CDR3nt: TGTGCCACCAGTGACTCTGCCGTCGGGGTTCAGCCCCAGCATTTT
CDR3aa: CATSDSAVGVQPQHF

v_gene: TRBV5-1
len: 14
abundance: -
j_gene: TRBJ1-2
d_gene: -
CDR3nt: TGCGCCAGCAGCTCGGGACGGCGCGACTATGGCTACACCTTC
CDR3aa: CASSSGRRDYGYTF

v_gene: TRBV10-3
len: 15
abundance: -
j_gene: TRBJ1-2
d_gene: TRBD1
CDR3nt: TGTGCCATCAGTGCTCGAACAGGGGGCGCGCGGGGCTACACCTTC
CDR3aa: CAISARTGGARGYTF

v_gene: TRBV27
len: 13
abundance: few
j_gene: TRBJ1-5
d_gene: -
CDR3nt: TGTGCCAGCCAGGGAGCGGGTAATCAGCCCCAGCATTTT
CDR3aa: CASQGAGNQPQHF